This T cell receptor (beta chain) was found in a study of T cell responses to AZD1222 COVID-19 vaccine. For the study at large: Second doses at about 4 or about 12 weeks were pooled. Notes on the study in general: Baseline seropositivity characterized only a handful of AZD1222 recipients. Across spike, vaccine-associated CD4 TCRs were found, dominant at 160-218 and 743-854.

This CDR3 spans 15 amino acids. Trimming shortened V by 7 bases and J by 2 bases, and 17 bases separated the two germline ends. Germline-derived CDR1 and CDR2 are MDHEN and SYDVKM. The data were produced by immunoSEQ multiplex PCR, yet TCRdb's version contains in-frame clones alone and is incomplete. The sample comprises under 150,000 clones, roughly 90% of which are singletons, and about 1.1% rests with the top ten. Note on this clone: Antigen specificity is unknown.

The source is an adult in good health. V gene TRBV28 combines with J gene TRBJ1-2; no firm D call. Sample: peripheral blood, taken on day 0 of AZD1222 vaccination. In nucleotides, the CDR3 is TGTGCCAGCACCACCCCAGGCGAGCTAAACTATGGCTACACCTTC. This encodes CASTTPGELNYGYTF.